These 7 T cell receptor beta chains originate from one sample sequenced in a study of CD8+ T cells in alopecia areata. Once RNA had been extracted, it was reverse transcribed into cDNA to act as the sequencing template. The assay was immunoSEQ multiplex PCR, and TCRdb's table has in-frame clones only and misses some. The data contain 110,000 to 150,000 clones, about half of them singletons. Sequenced here: CD4+ T cells sorted from blood, sampled at week 0. The origin of the receptors is a human donor with alopecia areata.

This clone was seen more than once but under ten times. The chain uses TRBV18 and TRBJ2-7; 12 bases line up with TRBD1. In germline, CDR1 is KGHSH, CDR2 LQKENI. This CDR3 comprises 16 residues. The trim removed 3 bases at V and 3 bases at J, leaving 6 bases unmatched. CDR3: CASSPGTGGVHYEQYF. CDR3 sequence (DNA): TGTGCCAGCTCACCCGGGACAGGGGGCGTTCACTACGAGCAGTACTTC.

The chain has TRBV5-1 and TRBJ1-4; D not certain. The CDR3 runs to 15 residues. CDR1 is SGHRS and CDR2 is YFSETQ in the germline V gene. V was clipped by 4 bases and J by 6 bases, with 16 bases between them. The DNA for the CDR3 is TGCGCCAGCAGCATTGCCAGGAGAACAGATGAAAAACTGTTTTTT. Encoded protein: CASSIARRTDEKLFF.

This clone was seen more than once but under ten times. The rearrangement links TRBV9 to TRBJ1-1; D perhaps matches TRBD1 (6 bases). V was shortened by 4 bases and J by 2 bases, with 15 bases between the two germline ends. Germline values: CDR1 SGDLS, CDR2 YYNGEE. This CDR3 is 15 amino acids long. CDR3 nucleotide sequence: TGTGCCAGCAGCCCCCGGACAGCACCTAACACTGAAGCTTTCTTT. This sequence encodes CASSPRTAPNTEAFF.

CDR3 protein: CASSHTLGQGAIEQYF. The CDR3 nucleotides are TGTGCCAGCAGCCATACCCTGGGACAGGGGGCTATCGAGCAGTACTTC. The chain employs TRBV7-9 and TRBJ2-7; 12 bases agree with TRBD1. CDR1 SEHNR and CDR2 FQNEAQ come from the germline V gene (reference sequence). CDR3 length: 16 residues. Losses at the gene ends were 5 bases for V and 6 bases for J; bases not matched to a gene: 11.

The gene calls are TRBV7-2 and TRBJ2-7, with 9 bases aligning to TRBD2. Per the germline V gene, CDR1 is SGHTA and CDR2 is FQGNSA. The ends lost 5 bases at V and 7 bases at J; junction bases unmatched: 15. CDR3 length: 16 residues. The CDR3 DNA reads TGTGCCAGCAGCGCACCCCGTGGTAGCGGGAGTTTTGAGCAGTACTTC. This sequence encodes CASSAPRGSGSFEQYF.

The chain recombines TRBV4-1 with TRBJ2-7; no firm D call. V dropped 6 bases and J dropped 2 bases, with 20 bases sitting between them. Germline CDR1 MGHRA, CDR2 YSYEKL. The CDR3 spans 16 residues. The CDR3 loop reads CASRPKDHAPPYEQYF. Written as DNA, the CDR3 is TGCGCCAGCAGACCAAAAGACCACGCACCCCCCTACGAGCAGTACTTC.

The table lists this clone with a few counts. This sequence joins TRBV5-1 and TRBJ2-7; 11 nucleotides line up with TRBD1. V trimming: 4 bases; J trimming: 7 bases; junction bases outside the gene matches: 10. The CDR3 has 15 amino acids. Looked up from germline, CDR1 is SGHRS and CDR2 is YFSETQ. The CDR3 loop reads CASSAWTGGSGEQYF. CDR3 DNA: TGCGCCAGCAGCGCCTGGACAGGGGGCTCGGGGGAGCAGTACTTC.